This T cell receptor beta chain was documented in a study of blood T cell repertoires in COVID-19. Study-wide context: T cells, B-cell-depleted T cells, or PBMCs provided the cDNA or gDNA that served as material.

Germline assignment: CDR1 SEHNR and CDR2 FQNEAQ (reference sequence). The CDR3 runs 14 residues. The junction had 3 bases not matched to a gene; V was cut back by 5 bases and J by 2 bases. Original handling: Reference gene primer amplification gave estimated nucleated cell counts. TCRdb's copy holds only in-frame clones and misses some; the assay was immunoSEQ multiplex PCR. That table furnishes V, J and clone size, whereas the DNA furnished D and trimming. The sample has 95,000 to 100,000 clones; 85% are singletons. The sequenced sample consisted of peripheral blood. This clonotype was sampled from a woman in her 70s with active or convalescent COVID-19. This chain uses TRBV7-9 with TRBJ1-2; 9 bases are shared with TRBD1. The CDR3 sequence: CASSGGTGNYGYTF. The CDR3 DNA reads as TGTGCCAGCAGCGGAGGGACAGGGAACTATGGCTACACCTTC. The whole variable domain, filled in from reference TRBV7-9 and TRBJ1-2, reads DTGVSQNPRHKITKRGQNVTFRCDPISEHNRLYWYRQTLGQGPEFLTYFQNEAQLEKSRLLSDRFSAERPKGSFSTLEIQRTEQGDSAMYLCASSGGTGNYGYTFGSGTRLTVV.